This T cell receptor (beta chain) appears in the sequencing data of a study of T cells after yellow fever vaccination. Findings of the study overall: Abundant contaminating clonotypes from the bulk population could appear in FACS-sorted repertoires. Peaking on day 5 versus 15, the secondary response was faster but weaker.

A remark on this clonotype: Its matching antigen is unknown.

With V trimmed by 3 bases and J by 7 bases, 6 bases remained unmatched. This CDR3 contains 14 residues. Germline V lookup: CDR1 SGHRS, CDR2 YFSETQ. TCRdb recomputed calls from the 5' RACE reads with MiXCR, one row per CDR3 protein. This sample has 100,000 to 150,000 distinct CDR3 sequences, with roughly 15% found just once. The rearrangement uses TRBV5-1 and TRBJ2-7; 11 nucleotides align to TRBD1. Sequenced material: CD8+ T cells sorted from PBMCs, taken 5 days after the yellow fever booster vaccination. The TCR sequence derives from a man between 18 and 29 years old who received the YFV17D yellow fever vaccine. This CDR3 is CASSSGQGVVEQYF. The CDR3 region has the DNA TGCGCCAGCAGCTCGGGACAGGGGGTAGTTGAGCAGTACTTC.